The 7 T cell receptor beta chains below were found in one sample sequenced in a study of STAT5B mutations in CD4+ large granular lymphocyte leukemia. The method was immunoSEQ multiplex PCR; TCRdb's version includes in-frame clones alone and lacks a portion of them. The table records tens of thousands of clones, roughly 80% of them present only once. Input material: CD4+ T cells from blood buffy coats. The receptor source for this set is a human donor in good health.

The DNA for the CDR3 is TGTGCCAGCAGTTTATACGGGGATTGGAATCAGCCCCAGCATTTT. It translates to CASSLYGDWNQPQHF. The rearrangement uses TRBV27 and TRBJ1-5, with D hard to call. This CDR3 is 15 amino acids long. Trimming took off 1 base at V and 4 bases at J, with 11 bases between the two ends. Germline V gene data show CDR1 as MNHEY and CDR2 as SMNVEV (reference sequence).

CDR3 protein: CASSLDGTSANEQFF. CDR3 in DNA: TGTGCCAGCAGCTTAGATGGGACTAGCGCCAATGAGCAGTTCTTC. J is TRBJ2-1 and V is TRBV11-2, with 10 bases lining up with TRBD2. V trimming: 0 bases; J trimming: 6 bases; junction bases outside the gene matches: 2. This CDR3 contains 15 residues. Per germline, CDR1 SGHAT and CDR2 FQNNGV.

This chain joins TRBV29-1 and TRBJ2-7; D not certain. V lost 3 bases to trimming and J lost 3 bases, with 9 bases between them. The germline CDR1 and CDR2 sequences are SQVTM and ANQGSEA. The length of the CDR3 is 12 residues. The CDR3 here is CSVDSVNYEQYF. The CDR3 DNA sequence: TGCAGCGTTGACTCAGTGAACTACGAGCAGTACTTC.

The V gene is TRBV10-3, the J gene TRBJ2-2; TRBD1 is a possible D gene (6 bases). V dropped 10 bases and J dropped 0 bases, with 15 bases sitting between them. The CDR3 is 15 residues long. Germline V lookup: CDR1 ENHRY, CDR2 SYGVKD. The CDR3 is CATSDRPTNTGELFF. Written as DNA, the CDR3 is TGTGCCACCTCTGACAGGCCCACGAACACCGGGGAGCTGTTTTTT.

This clone was detected once. The chain links TRBV19 to TRBJ2-4, with D unresolved. Germline V gene lookup returns CDR1 LNHDA and CDR2 SQIVND (reference sequence). The CDR3 runs 13 residues. Trimming left V 5 bases short and J 7 bases short, with 12 bases between. This CDR3 is CASSPMPGNIQYF. The CDR3 nucleotides read TGTGCCAGTAGTCCGATGCCTGGGAACATTCAGTACTTC.

This clone was detected once. The CDR3 reads CASSLQGWGTDTQYF. CDR3 sequence (DNA): TGTGCCAGCAGCTTACAGGGGTGGGGCACAGATACGCAGTATTTT. This sequence joins TRBV5-6 and TRBJ2-3; the match to TRBD1 covers 7 bases. V lost 2 bases to trimming and J lost 1 base; unmatched junction nucleotides: 4. In germline, CDR1 is SGHDT, CDR2 YYEEEE. There are 15 residues in the CDR3.

The V call is TRBV4-1, the J call TRBJ2-1, with 9 bases matching TRBD1. CDR1 is MGHRA, CDR2 YSYEKL, per germline. V lost 6 bases, J lost 4 bases, and 7 bases stayed unmatched. The CDR3 totals 15 residues. The CDR3 nucleotides read TGCGCCAGCAGACAGACCGGGACAGGGTACAATGAGCAGTTCTTC. It specifies CASRQTGTGYNEQFF.